This entry is about one TCR beta chain. A Seattle source enrolled patients during active infection and followed them longitudinally. This record comes from a study of blood T cell repertoires in COVID-19. The table came from immunoSEQ multiplex PCR; TCRdb's copy has only in-frame clones and leaves some out. This sample has more than 300,000 clones; 88% occur once, and the top ten carry 1.5% to 2%. The clonotype was recovered from a woman aged 25 to 39 with COVID-19, enrolled during active disease. Sequences were obtained from peripheral blood.

The CDR3 sequence: CASRTGGDYEQYF. CDR3 sequence (DNA): TGTGCCAGCAGAACCGGGGGGGACTACGAGCAGTACTTC. The rearrangement uses TRBV6-5 and TRBJ2-7; TRBD2 agrees at 8 bases. J lost 3 bases, V lost 6 bases, and 4 bases had no gene match. Germline assignment: CDR1 MNHEY and CDR2 SVGAGI. The CDR3 extends over 13 amino acids.